These 10 T cell receptor beta chains share one sample of origin, sequenced in a study of cytomegalovirus exposure and HLA in healthy donors. 13 Jbeta primers and 60 Vbeta primers were used for the PCR. Clones were sequenced by immunoSEQ multiplex PCR, and TCRdb holds only the in-frame ones, with some missing. The sample has 150,000 to 200,000 clones, 78% seen once. Specimen: PBMCs. The receptors here all came from a woman aged 25-40 years in good health and CMV-seropositive.

The gene calls are TRBV5-5 and TRBJ1-4, with TRBD1 identical over 9 bases. The V gene end was trimmed by 4 bases and the J gene end by 7 bases; junction bases not matched to a gene: 5. Germline V gene data show CDR1 as SGHKS and CDR2 as YYEKEE (reference sequence). The CDR3 is 14 residues long. The CDR3 here is CASSPGQGREKLFF. DNA for the CDR3: TGTGCCAGCAGCCCGGGACAGGGACGTGAAAAACTGTTTTTT.

The count of this clone is one. This chain joins TRBV10-3 and TRBJ2-5; possibly TRBD2 for D (5 bases). The J call is uncertain, as TRBJ2-7 better fits the DNA end. The CDR3 runs 14 residues. CDR1 and CDR2 from the germline V gene are ENHRY and SYGVKD. This chain's CDR3 is CAIRDLSEVDEQYF. The DNA for the CDR3 is TGTGCCATCAGGGACTTATCGGAGGTCGACGAGCAGTACTTC.

CDR3 region: CSVVYLAPDETQYF. The CDR3 bases are TGCAGCGTTGTCTATCTAGCCCCGGACGAGACCCAGTACTTC. The gene calls are TRBV29-1 and TRBJ2-5; a weak D match, TRBD2 (5 bases). V was shortened by 4 bases and J by 5 bases, with 17 bases between the two germline ends. Germline V gene lookup returns CDR1 SQVTM and CDR2 ANQGSEA. The CDR3 is made up of 14 amino acids.

CDR3 in DNA: TGCGCCAGCAGGCCGACAGGGCAAAACACTGAAGCTTTCTTT. Its translation is CASRPTGQNTEAFF. V usage is TRBV5-1 and J usage is TRBJ1-1; 7 bases fit TRBD1. Per germline, CDR1 SGHRS and CDR2 YFSETQ. V was pared by 5 bases and J by 2 bases, with 6 bases of the junction left unmatched. The CDR3 totals 14 residues.

This clone was detected only a few times. The chain couples TRBV27 to TRBJ1-1; tentative D call: TRBD1 (6 bases). Germline V gene sequence: CDR1 MNHEY, CDR2 SMNVEV (reference sequence). The CDR3 loop spans 15 amino acids. Trimming took 6 bases from V and 6 from J, leaving 20 bases between them. The CDR3 region has the DNA TGTGCCAGCAGGGGGGGGTTCTTGGCAGGGGCTGAAGCTTTCTTT. This codes for CASRGGFLAGAEAFF.

The J gene is TRBJ2-1, the V gene TRBV7-6; no clear D gene. The CDR3 runs 12 residues. Germline CDR1 reads SGHVS; CDR2 reads FNYEAQ. V lost 0 bases and J lost 9, with 6 bases in between. CDR3 sequence: CASSLAGGEQFF. The CDR3 DNA follows: TGTGCCAGCAGCTTAGCTGGCGGTGAGCAGTTCTTC.

The CDR3 nucleotides are TGTGCCAGCAGTCAAGACTCTTACAATGAGCAGTTCTTC. Translated: CASSQDSYNEQFF. The chain couples TRBV6-5 to TRBJ2-1, with unresolved D. This CDR3 is 13 amino acids long. Trimming shortened V by 5 bases and J by 4 bases, and 9 bases separated the two germline ends. The germline gives CDR1 MNHEY, CDR2 SVGAGI.

The J gene is TRBJ2-2, the V gene TRBV27; 11 positions agree with TRBD2. V trimming: 4 bases; J trimming: 8 bases; junction bases outside the gene matches: 9. The CDR3 consists of 16 residues. Germline V gene lookup returns CDR1 MNHEY and CDR2 SMNVEV (reference sequence). In nucleotides, the CDR3 is TGTGCCAGCAGTTCCCCCTCCTCTAGCGGGAGGGGGGAGCTGTTTTTT. It translates to CASSSPSSSGRGELFF.

J is TRBJ1-3 and V is TRBV6-1, with unresolved D. Trimming stripped 5 bases from V and 0 bases from J, with 8 bases between. Germline V gives CDR1 MNHNS, CDR2 SASEGT. The CDR3 loop spans 14 amino acids. The CDR3 loop is CASSLGSSGNTIYF. DNA of the CDR3: TGTGCCAGCAGTTTAGGGAGCTCTGGAAACACCATATATTTT.

V gene TRBV27 combines with J gene TRBJ2-1, with TRBD1 matching 10 bases. The V gene end was trimmed by 4 bases and the J gene end by 2 bases; junction bases not matched to a gene: 2. The CDR3 contains 15 residues. Germline CDR1 MNHEY, CDR2 SMNVEV (reference sequence). CDR3 nucleotides: TGTGCCAGCAGTTCCGGGACAGGGGCCTACAATGAGCAGTTCTTC. Protein product: CASSSGTGAYNEQFF.